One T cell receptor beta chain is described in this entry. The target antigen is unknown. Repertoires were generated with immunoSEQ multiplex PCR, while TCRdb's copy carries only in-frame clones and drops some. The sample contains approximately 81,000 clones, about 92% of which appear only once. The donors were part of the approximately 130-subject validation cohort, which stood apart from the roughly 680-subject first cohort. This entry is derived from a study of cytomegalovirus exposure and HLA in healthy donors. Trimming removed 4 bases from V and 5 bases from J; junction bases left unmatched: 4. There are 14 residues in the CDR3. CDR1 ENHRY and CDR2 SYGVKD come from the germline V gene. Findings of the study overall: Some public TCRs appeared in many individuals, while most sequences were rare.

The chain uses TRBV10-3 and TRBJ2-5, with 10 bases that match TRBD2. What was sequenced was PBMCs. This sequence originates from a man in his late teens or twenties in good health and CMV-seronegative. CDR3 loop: CAISASGGAETQYF. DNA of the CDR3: TGTGCCATCAGTGCGAGCGGGGGGGCTGAGACCCAGTACTTC.